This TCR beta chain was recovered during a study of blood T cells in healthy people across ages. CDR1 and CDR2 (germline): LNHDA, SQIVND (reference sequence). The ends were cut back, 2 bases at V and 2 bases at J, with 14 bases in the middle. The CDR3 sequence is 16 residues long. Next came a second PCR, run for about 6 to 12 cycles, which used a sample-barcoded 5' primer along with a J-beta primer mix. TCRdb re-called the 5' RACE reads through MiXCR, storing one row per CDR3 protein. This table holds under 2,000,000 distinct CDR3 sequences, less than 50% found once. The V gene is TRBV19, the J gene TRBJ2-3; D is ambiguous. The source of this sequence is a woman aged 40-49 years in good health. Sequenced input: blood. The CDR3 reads CASSISLRRYTDTQYF. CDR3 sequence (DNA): TGTGCCAGTAGTATATCCTTAAGGCGGTACACAGATACGCAGTATTTT.